There are many counts of the clone carrying this T cell receptor (beta chain). No antigen is known for it. These data originate in a study of Graves' ophthalmopathy and Graves' hyperthyroidism. Study-level results: As the model predicted ophthalmopathy progression, it achieved a sensitivity of 70.59% and a specificity of about 78%.

V gave up 7 bases and J gave up 1 base, with 10 bases separating them. Germline V gives CDR1 GTSNPN, CDR2 SVGIG (reference sequence). CDR3 length: 12 amino acids. Ophthalmopathy donors showed moderate-to-severe activity, CAS ≥3, NOSPECS ≥4 and a duration under 3 months. RNA transcripts provided the template for amplifying TCR beta CDR3 regions. Amplification began with first-round RT-PCR using HTBI primers, then second-round multiplex PCR was performed. MiXCR, applied by TCRdb to the multiplex PCR reads, yields one record per CDR3 protein. The sample carries 300,000 or so distinct CDR3 sequences, roughly 17% recorded once.

V gene TRBV30 combines with J gene TRBJ1-2; D is unclear. The TCR comes from an adult man with Graves' ophthalmopathy. The source material was peripheral blood. CDR3 sequence reads: CAYQEGNYGYTF. The CDR3 coding sequence is TGTGCCTACCAAGAGGGTAACTATGGCTACACCTTC.